The next 23 T cell receptor beta chains were all read from a single sample in a study of shared clonotypes between healthy human individuals. The protocol was immunoSEQ multiplex PCR, while the TCRdb copy is restricted to in-frame clones and leaves out a portion. The repertoire consists of about 1.4 million clones, with around 97% occurring once and the leading ten covering 1.2%. Sequencing was performed on naive CD4+ T cells sorted from blood. Subset meaning: CD45RA+ positively selected. The receptors here all came from a man in his thirties or forties in good health.

In its sample, this clone was seen once. The chain combines TRBV28 with TRBJ2-3, with D tentatively TRBD2 (5 bases). Germline CDR1 MDHEN, CDR2 SYDVKM. The CDR3 consists of 15 residues. V lost 3 bases, J lost 5 bases, and 15 bases lay in between. The CDR3 DNA follows: TGTGCCAGCAGTTTCCAACTAGAAGGGCAAGATACGCAGTATTTT. Amino acid sequence: CASSFQLEGQDTQYF. Full variable domain (missing parts from reference TRBV28 and TRBJ2-3): DVKVTQSSRYLVKRTGEKVFLECVQDMDHENMFWYRQDPGLGLRLIYFSYDVKMKEKGDIPEGYSVSREKKERFSLILESASTNQTSMYLCASSFQLEGQDTQYFGPGTRLTVL.

The chain links TRBV7-2 to TRBJ2-2; TRBD2 matches at 7 bases. Germline values: CDR1 SGHTA, CDR2 FQGNSA. V lost 4 bases and J lost 6; bases outside the gene matches: 8. This CDR3 has 15 amino acids. DNA of the CDR3: TGTGCCAGCAGCTGGAGGCGGGAGCGAGCCGGGGAGCTGTTTTTT. Translated: CASSWRRERAGELFF.

The V gene is TRBV14, the J gene TRBJ2-1; D call uncertain. The CDR3 loop spans 17 amino acids. The V end lost 1 base, the J end lost 0 bases, and 13 bases lay between the germline ends. From germline, CDR1 is SGHDN and CDR2 FVKESK. The CDR3 loop is CASSQGFRMSSYNEQFF. For the CDR3, the DNA is TGTGCCAGCAGCCAAGGGTTTAGGATGAGCTCCTACAATGAGCAGTTCTTC.

This chain uses TRBV10-1 with TRBJ2-5, with TRBD1 as a possible D gene (5 bases). The CDR3 is made up of 15 amino acids. Trimming shortened V by 3 bases and J by 3 bases, and 14 bases separated the two germline ends. Germline CDR1 and CDR2: WNHNN and SYGVQD (reference sequence). CDR3 DNA: TGCGCCAGCAGTGAAGGACAATCTGGGAAAGAGACCCAGTACTTC. This encodes CASSEGQSGKETQYF.

The chain couples TRBV14 to TRBJ1-2, with D hard to call. The germline CDR1 and CDR2 sequences are SGHDN and FVKESK. V lost 1 base and J 0 bases, leaving 12 bases between the germline ends. The CDR3 consists of 16 residues. In nucleotides, the CDR3 is TGTGCCAGCAGCCAAGGGAGGACCCCAGCTAACTATGGCTACACCTTC. Translation gives CASSQGRTPANYGYTF.

The rearrangement joins TRBV23-1 to TRBJ1-1, with D possibly TRBD1 on 6 matching bases. TRBV23-1 is classed as an ORF, of uncertain function. V lost 8 bases and J lost 6, with 19 bases in between. The CDR3 totals 14 residues. The CDR3: CASDRGARGAEAFF. In nucleotides, the CDR3 is TGCGCCAGCGATCGCGGGGCTAGGGGGGCTGAAGCTTTCTTT.

The chain employs TRBV10-2 and TRBJ2-2; TRBD2 aligns across 8 bases. The CDR3 totals 16 residues. V lost 6 bases to trimming and J lost 0 bases; unmatched junction nucleotides: 6. The germline gives CDR1 WSHSY, CDR2 SAAADI. The CDR3 nucleotides are TGCGCCAGCAGGGGAAGGCGGGAGGCGAACACCGGGGAGCTGTTTTTT. Its translation is CASRGRREANTGELFF.

The chain employs TRBV27 and TRBJ1-2; D perhaps matches TRBD1 (6 bases). V gave up 2 bases and J gave up 7 bases, with 20 bases separating them. Germline values: CDR1 MNHEY, CDR2 SMNVEV (reference sequence). There are 16 residues in the CDR3. This CDR3 is CASSLKIGGGQGGYTF. The CDR3, as DNA: TGTGCCAGCAGTTTAAAGATAGGAGGGGGTCAGGGTGGCTACACCTTC.

V is TRBV5-4 and J is TRBJ2-2; 8 bases agree with TRBD1. CDR3 length equals 16 residues. V was pared by 5 bases and J by 5 bases, with 11 bases of the junction left unmatched. Per germline, CDR1 SGHNT and CDR2 YYREEE (reference sequence). In DNA form, the CDR3 reads TGTGCCAGCAGTTCGACAGGGGCTATCCTAACCGGGGAGCTGTTTTTT. It is translated as CASSSTGAILTGELFF.

The chain has TRBV7-8 and TRBJ1-1, with D uncertain. V lost 3 bases, J lost 2 bases, and 7 bases lay in between. This CDR3 spans 13 amino acids. Germline V CDR1 and CDR2: SGHVS, FQNEAQ. For the CDR3, the DNA is TGTGCCAGCAGCTTCCTGAGTAACACTGAAGCTTTCTTT. This encodes CASSFLSNTEAFF.

The V and J genes are TRBV28 and TRBJ1-4; D is ambiguous. Germline-derived CDR1 and CDR2 are MDHEN and SYDVKM. This CDR3 has 17 residues. The V end was cut by 3 bases, the J end by 4 bases, with 18 bases between. The CDR3: CASSLERTLFYNEKLFF. In DNA, the CDR3 is TGTGCCAGCAGTTTGGAGCGGACCCTCTTCTATAATGAAAAACTGTTTTTT.

The genes are TRBV5-1 and TRBJ2-7, with 9 bases lining up with TRBD1. This CDR3 has 14 residues. The trim removed 5 bases at V and 5 bases at J, leaving 8 bases unmatched. CDR1 SGHRS and CDR2 YFSETQ come from the germline V gene. CDR3 sequence reads: CASSYRDRVNEQYF. The CDR3 coding sequence is TGCGCCAGCAGTTACCGGGACAGGGTAAACGAGCAGTACTTC.

The V call is TRBV7-9, the J call TRBJ2-5; D ambiguous. CDR1 SEHNR and CDR2 FQNEAQ come from the germline V gene (reference sequence). The V end lost 2 bases, the J end lost 5 bases, and 12 bases lay between the germline ends. The CDR3 spans 14 residues. The DNA of the CDR3 is TGTGCCAGCAGCTTATTGGCCAGTTCGGAGACCCAGTACTTC. It codes for CASSLLASSETQYF.

The chain links TRBV9 to TRBJ2-3, with D tentatively TRBD1 or TRBD2 (5 bases each). Germline loops: CDR1 SGDLS, CDR2 YYNGEE. V lost 0 bases, J lost 0 bases, and 8 bases lay in between. This CDR3 has 15 amino acids. The CDR3 loop reads CASSVARDSTDTQYF. The CDR3 DNA sequence: TGTGCCAGCAGCGTAGCCCGGGACAGCACAGATACGCAGTATTTT.

The J gene is TRBJ1-3, the V gene TRBV6-1; D is perhaps TRBD1 (6 bases). V lost 5 bases and J lost 5, with 10 bases in between. Germline assignment: CDR1 MNHNS and CDR2 SASEGT. The CDR3 totals 13 residues. CDR3 loop: CASSPGVRNTIYF. In nucleotides, the CDR3 is TGTGCCAGCAGTCCAGGGGTGAGAAACACCATATATTTT.

Here the CDR3 reads CASSGRPRGDEQYF. In DNA form, the CDR3 reads TGTGCCAGCAGCGGTCGGCCCCGAGGGGACGAGCAGTACTTC. The chain recombines TRBV11-2 with TRBJ2-7; D could derive from TRBD1 or TRBD2 (5 bases each). The germline V and J ends were trimmed by 5 bases and 5 bases, with 16 bases remaining between them. Germline assignment: CDR1 SGHAT and CDR2 FQNNGV. This CDR3 is built from 14 residues.

The V and J genes are TRBV9 and TRBJ2-1, with 9 bases aligning to TRBD2. Trimming took 4 bases from V and 5 from J; bases not matched to a gene: 10. This CDR3 is 16 amino acids long. Germline assignment: CDR1 SGDLS and CDR2 YYNGEE. In DNA form, the CDR3 reads TGTGCCAGCAGCTCCCCGGGACTAGCTTCCCACAATGAGCAGTTCTTC. It translates to CASSSPGLASHNEQFF.

In the case of this clone: Other DNA sequences of this sample code for an identical CDR3. CDR3 in DNA: TGTGCCAGCAGTTACTCGACTGGTTCCTACAATGAGCAGTTCTTC. Protein sequence: CASSYSTGSYNEQFF. The chain uses TRBV6-6 and TRBJ2-1; D is uncertain. V was cut by 0 bases and J by 1 base, with 7 bases left in between. Germline V CDR1 and CDR2: MNHNY, SVGAGI (reference sequence). This CDR3 is 15 amino acids long.

The V call is TRBV7-3, the J call TRBJ2-7; TRBD2 might be the D (6 bases). The CDR3 is 15 amino acids. Trimming removed 2 bases from V and 2 bases from J, with 13 bases in between. In germline, CDR1 is SGHTA, CDR2 FQGTGA. The CDR3 protein is CASSLVAGPPYEQYF. The CDR3 bases are TGTGCCAGCAGCTTAGTGGCGGGGCCACCCTACGAGCAGTACTTC.

The chain links TRBV5-8 to TRBJ2-7; D possibly corresponds to TRBD2 (6 bases). CDR3 length equals 17 residues. Germline-derived CDR1 and CDR2 are SGHTS and YDEGEE. Trimming shortened V by 0 bases and J by 5 bases, and 21 bases separated the two germline ends. The DNA for the CDR3 is TGTGCCAGCAGCTTGGGACCTATAGCGGCAAAAGGGGACGAGCAGTACTTC. Translation gives CASSLGPIAAKGDEQYF.

The rearrangement uses TRBV18 and TRBJ1-5, with D unclear. Germline V gives CDR1 KGHSH, CDR2 LQKENI. This CDR3 is built from 15 residues. Trimming pared 3 bases from V and 0 bases from J, leaving 9 bases between. The CDR3 DNA reads as TGTGCCAGCTCACCTACCTTCATTAGCAATCAGCCCCAGCATTTT. It translates to CASSPTFISNQPQHF.

The chain employs TRBV7-6 and TRBJ2-1, with D maybe TRBD2 (6 bases). Germline CDR1 SGHVS, CDR2 FNYEAQ. The CDR3 length is 15 residues. Trimming took 6 bases from V and 5 from J, leaving 17 bases between them. CDR3 bases: TGTGCCAGCAGGCCCCGGAGGGGTAAAGACAATGAGCAGTTCTTC. Translating gives CASRPRRGKDNEQFF.

On this clone itself: The junction and the germline gene differ at one end; a read error may be behind it. The chain recombines TRBV5-1 with TRBJ2-7; weak D call: TRBD1 (6 bases). CDR3 length equals 13 residues. Germline values: CDR1 SGHRS, CDR2 YFSETQ. CDR3 in amino acids: CASSPGVGYEQYF. For the CDR3, the DNA is TGTGCCAGCAGCCCAGGGGTAGGCTACGAGCAGTACTTC.